The present T cell receptor beta chain was sequenced within a study of high-grade serous ovarian cancer treatment subgroups. Study summary: Mean per sample: around 14,000 reads, around 7,100 unique TCR beta rearrangements. Study-level results: Repertoire analysis covered CDR3 alone, not CDR1 or CDR2. TCR clonal relatedness correlated positively with neoantigen level. Tumors within one patient showed repertoire similarity of roughly 0.1 to 0.8.

Method: immunoSEQ multiplex PCR; TCRdb's copy keeps in-frame clones and lacks some. The profile shows over 14,000 clones, roughly nine tenths of them singletons. Tumor tissue was taken before any definitive surgery or chemotherapy was given. As regards this clone: The antigen is unknown.

Germline CDR1 reads SQVTM; CDR2 reads ANQGSEA. Trimming left V 4 bases short and J 3 bases short, with 13 bases between. This CDR3 has 14 amino acids. Sequenced: tumor tissue. The sequence was collected from a human donor with high-grade serous ovarian cancer. The chain carries TRBV29-1 and TRBJ2-1, with D tentatively TRBD1 (7 bases). CDR3 region: CSVGRDRGYNEQFF. CDR3 in DNA: TGCAGCGTTGGGAGGGACAGAGGCTACAATGAGCAGTTCTTC.